This T cell receptor (beta chain) is drawn from a study of T cells in Graves' hyperthyroidism and ophthalmopathy. Study conclusions and caveats: Most thyroid-expanded clonotypes above 0.001 were also found in blood.

Amplified TCR beta CDR3 regions came from RNA transcripts. Researchers ran a first-round RT-PCR on the TCR CDR3 using the HTBI primer set. TCRdb re-called the multiplex PCR reads through MiXCR, storing one row per CDR3 protein. This table has about 300,000 distinct CDR3 sequences, about an eighth appearing once. The germline gives CDR1 MNHEY, CDR2 SMNVEV (reference sequence). The CDR3 spans 15 residues. Trimming cost V 2 bases and J 3 bases, with 14 bases left between them. In this sample, this clonotype turned up many times. The antigen remains unidentified. The receptor comes from a young woman with Graves' hyperthyroidism that later progressed to Graves' ophthalmopathy. Sequenced: blood. The chain links TRBV27 to TRBJ2-7; D is possibly TRBD1 (5 bases). The CDR3 bases are TGTGCCAGCAGTTTAATCACAGGTCTTATCTACGAGCAGTACTTC. Encoded protein: CASSLITGLIYEQYF.